Listed below are T cell receptor beta chains from one sample, sequenced in a study of shared clonotypes between healthy human individuals. This table comes from immunoSEQ multiplex PCR, and its TCRdb copy is limited to in-frame clones, with some not included. The sample holds 700,000 to 950,000 clones; approximately 97% are singletons and the top ten take less than 0.3%. The source material was naive CD8+ T cells sorted from blood. These receptors all stem from a man younger than 45 in good health. Each CDR3 is given with its conserved first and last residue. The D gene is left open where the match is weak. Rows give clone size only sometimes, using once, few, many, or a class for an expanded clone.

J: TRBJ1-1; V: TRBV5-1; D: TRBD1; size: once; CDR3: CASSLAGGNTEAFF; DNA: TGCGCCAGCAGCTTGGCAGGGGGGAACACTGAAGCTTTCTTT
J: TRBJ1-1; V: TRBV5-4; D: -; size: many; CDR3: CASSLVGSTEAFF; DNA: TGTGCCAGCAGCTTGGTTGGGAGCACTGAAGCTTTCTTT
J: TRBJ2-1; V: TRBV5-1; D: TRBD2; size: -; CDR3: CASSLRLAGGGDEQFF; DNA: TGCGCCAGCAGCCTAAGACTAGCGGGAGGTGGGGATGAGCAGTTCTTC
J: TRBJ2-3; V: TRBV9; D: -; size: -; CDR3: CASSAGGEDTQYF; DNA: TGTGCCAGCAGCGCCGGAGGAGAGGATACGCAGTATTTT
J: TRBJ2-3; V: TRBV27; D: TRBD2; size: -; CDR3: CASSLGRGRSTDTQYF; DNA: TGTGCCAGCAGCCTCGGCCGCGGGAGAAGCACAGATACGCAGTATTTT
J: TRBJ1-1; V: TRBV20-1; D: -; size: -; CDR3: CSARVSEAFF; DNA: TGCAGTGCTAGGGTCTCTGAAGCTTTCTTT
J: TRBJ2-7; V: TRBV27; D: TRBD2; size: -; CDR3: CASRTGGRLNEQYF; DNA: TGTGCCAGTCGCACGGGGGGGCGACTCAACGAGCAGTACTTC
J: TRBJ1-2; V: TRBV25-1; D: -; size: -; CDR3: CASPGLYGYTF; DNA: TGTGCCAGCCCCGGACTGTATGGCTACACCTTC
J: TRBJ1-5; V: TRBV10-3; D: -; size: -; CDR3: CAISESPSQPQHF; DNA: TGTGCCATCAGTGAGTCTCCGAGTCAGCCCCAGCATTTT
J: TRBJ2-5; V: TRBV9; D: -; size: -; CDR3: CASSQRTGLETQYF; DNA: TGTGCCAGCAGCCAAAGAACAGGGCTCGAGACCCAGTACTTC
J: TRBJ2-7; V: TRBV5-1; D: -; size: -; CDR3: CASSLGGWYEQYF; DNA: TGCGCCAGCAGCTTGGGGGGGTGGTACGAGCAGTACTTC
J: TRBJ1-3; V: TRBV7-9; D: -; size: -; CDR3: CASSLAGDTIYF; DNA: TGTGCCAGCAGCTTAGCGGGGGACACCATATATTTT
J: TRBJ2-5; V: TRBV9; D: TRBD1; size: -; CDR3: CASSVVSDRVFETQYF; DNA: TGTGCCAGCAGCGTAGTATCAGACAGGGTGTTTGAGACCCAGTACTTC
J: TRBJ2-7; V: TRBV28; D: -; size: -; CDR3: CASSPELGYYEQYF; DNA: TGTGCCAGCAGTCCGGAGTTAGGATACTACGAGCAGTACTTC
J: TRBJ2-2; V: TRBV10-2; D: -; size: -; CDR3: CASSEWGLSTGELFF; DNA: TGCGCCAGCAGTGAGTGGGGACTCTCCACCGGGGAGCTGTTTTTT
J: TRBJ2-7; V: TRBV18; D: TRBD2; size: -; CDR3: CASSPRLAVYEQYF; DNA: TGTGCCAGCTCACCTCGACTAGCGGTCTACGAGCAGTACTTC
J: TRBJ2-7; V: TRBV7-9; D: TRBD1; size: -; CDR3: CASSFPLGTGSYEQYF; DNA: TGTGCCAGCAGCTTTCCTTTAGGGACAGGCTCCTACGAGCAGTACTTC
J: TRBJ1-5; V: TRBV19; D: -; size: -; CDR3: CASSISEYSNQPQHF; DNA: TGTGCCAGTAGTATCTCGGAGTATAGCAATCAGCCCCAGCATTTT
J: TRBJ2-3; V: TRBV29-1; D: -; size: -; CDR3: CSVALGIDTQYF; DNA: TGCAGCGTTGCATTAGGAATAGATACGCAGTATTTT
J: TRBJ2-5; V: TRBV27; D: TRBD2; size: -; CDR3: CASSTLSGRPRETQYF; DNA: TGTGCCAGCAGTACCCTTAGCGGGAGGCCCAGGGAGACCCAGTACTTC
J: TRBJ1-2; V: TRBV27; D: -; size: -; CDR3: CASSLDRAFGYTF; DNA: TGTGCCAGCAGTTTAGACCGGGCGTTTGGCTACACCTTC
J: TRBJ2-5; V: TRBV7-9; D: TRBD2; size: -; CDR3: CASSDLAGGGETQYF; DNA: TGTGCCAGCAGCGACTTAGCGGGAGGCGGGGAGACCCAGTACTTC
J: TRBJ2-4; V: TRBV7-9; D: TRBD1; size: -; CDR3: CASSSTGTGPWRKYIQYF; DNA: TGTGCCAGCAGCTCAACCGGGACAGGACCCTGGCGTAAGTACATTCAGTACTTC
J: TRBJ2-7; V: TRBV28; D: -; size: -; CDR3: CASSSLSPPYEQYF; DNA: TGTGCCAGCAGTTCGCTTTCTCCACCCTACGAGCAGTACTTC
J: TRBJ2-7; V: TRBV28; D: -; size: -; CDR3: CATNRYTGVHEQYF; DNA: TGTGCCACAAACAGATATACGGGAGTCCACGAGCAGTACTTC
J: TRBJ2-7; V: TRBV4-2; D: -; size: -; CDR3: CASSQDRFRIGRDTSYEQYF; DNA: TGTGCCAGCAGCCAAGATAGGTTTCGTATCGGTAGGGATACTTCGTACGAGCAGTACTTC
J: TRBJ1-1; V: TRBV7-2; D: -; size: -; CDR3: CASSLVGNREAFF; DNA: TGTGCCAGCAGCCTTGTTGGCAACCGCGAAGCTTTCTTT
J: TRBJ2-2; V: TRBV28; D: -; size: -; CDR3: CASRPGAARTGELFF; DNA: TGTGCCAGCAGGCCGGGGGCAGCCCGGACCGGGGAGCTGTTTTTT
J: TRBJ2-5; V: TRBV28; D: TRBD2; size: -; CDR3: CASSLGSGGETQYF; DNA: TGTGCCAGCAGTTTAGGTAGCGGGGGGGAGACCCAGTACTTC
J: TRBJ2-7; V: TRBV14; D: -; size: -; CDR3: CASSHFHEQYF; DNA: TGTGCCAGCAGCCACTTTCACGAGCAGTACTTC
J: TRBJ2-3; V: TRBV27; D: -; size: -; CDR3: CASSLLGAEDTQYF; DNA: TGTGCCAGCAGTTTATTGGGGGCTGAGGATACGCAGTATTTT
J: TRBJ1-2; V: TRBV7-8; D: TRBD1; size: -; CDR3: CASSLATGGLPYGYTF; DNA: TGTGCCAGCAGCTTGGCGACAGGGGGCCTCCCATATGGCTACACCTTC
J: TRBJ2-2; V: TRBV6-5; D: -; size: -; CDR3: CATVASSVNTGELFF; DNA: TGTGCCACCGTAGCCTCTAGCGTGAACACCGGGGAGCTGTTTTTT
J: TRBJ2-7; V: TRBV29-1; D: -; size: -; CDR3: CSVEGTEPEQYF; DNA: TGCAGCGTTGAAGGGACAGAGCCCGAGCAGTACTTC
J: TRBJ1-1; V: TRBV5-1; D: -; size: -; CDR3: CASSLTGPPTEAFF; DNA: TGCGCCAGCAGCTTGACTGGACCGCCTACTGAAGCTTTCTTT
J: TRBJ2-4; V: TRBV4-2; D: -; size: -; CDR3: CASSQAPGEGGPKNIQYF; DNA: TGTGCCAGCAGCCAAGCCCCGGGCGAAGGGGGTCCTAAAAACATTCAGTACTTC
J: TRBJ2-2; V: TRBV4-3; D: -; size: -; CDR3: CASSQDLGLKGELFF; DNA: TGCGCCAGCAGCCAAGACCTCGGGCTTAAGGGGGAGCTGTTTTTT
J: TRBJ2-1; V: TRBV6-5; D: TRBD1; size: -; CDR3: CASSQDRSFAYEQFF; DNA: TGTGCCAGCAGCCAGGACAGGTCGTTTGCTTATGAGCAGTTCTTC
J: TRBJ2-7; V: TRBV27; D: -; size: -; CDR3: CASSITGRSYEQYF; DNA: TGTGCCAGCAGTATAACAGGGCGCTCCTACGAGCAGTACTTC
J: TRBJ1-1; V: TRBV2; D: TRBD1; size: -; CDR3: CASSVTGIDTEAFF; DNA: TGTGCCAGCAGTGTGACAGGGATTGACACTGAAGCTTTCTTT
J: TRBJ2-7; V: TRBV6-6; D: TRBD2; size: -; CDR3: CASSEGGRAGNEQYF; DNA: TGTGCCAGCTCCGAGGGCGGGAGAGCGGGAAACGAGCAGTACTTC